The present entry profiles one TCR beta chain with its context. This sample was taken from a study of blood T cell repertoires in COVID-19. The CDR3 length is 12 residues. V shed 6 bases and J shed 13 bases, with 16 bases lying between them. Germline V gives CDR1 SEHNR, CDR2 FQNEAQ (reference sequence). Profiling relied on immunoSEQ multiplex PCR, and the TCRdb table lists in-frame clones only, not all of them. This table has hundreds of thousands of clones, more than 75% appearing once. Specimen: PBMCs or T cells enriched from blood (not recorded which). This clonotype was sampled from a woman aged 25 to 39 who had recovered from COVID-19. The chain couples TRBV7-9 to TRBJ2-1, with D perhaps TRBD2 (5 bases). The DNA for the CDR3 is TGTGCCAGCAGTTCAACCCGGGGAATCCAGTTCTTC. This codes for CASSSTRGIQFF.